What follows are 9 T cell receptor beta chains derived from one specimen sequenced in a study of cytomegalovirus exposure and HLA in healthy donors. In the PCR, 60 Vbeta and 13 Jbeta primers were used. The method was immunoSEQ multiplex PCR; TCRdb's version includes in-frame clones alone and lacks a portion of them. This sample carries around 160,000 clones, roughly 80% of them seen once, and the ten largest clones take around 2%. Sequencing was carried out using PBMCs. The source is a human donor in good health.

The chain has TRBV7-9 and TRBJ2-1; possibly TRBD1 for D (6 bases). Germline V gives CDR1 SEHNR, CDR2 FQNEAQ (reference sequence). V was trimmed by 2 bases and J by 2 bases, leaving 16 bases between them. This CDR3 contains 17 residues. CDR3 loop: CASSLPGTPHPYNEQFF. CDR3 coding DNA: TGTGCCAGCAGCTTACCCGGGACACCCCATCCCTACAATGAGCAGTTCTTC.

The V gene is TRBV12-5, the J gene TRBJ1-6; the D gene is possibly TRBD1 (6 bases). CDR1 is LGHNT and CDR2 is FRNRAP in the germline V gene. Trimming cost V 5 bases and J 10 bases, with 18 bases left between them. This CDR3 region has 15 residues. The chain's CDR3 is CASGRGGAFRSPLHF. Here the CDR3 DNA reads TGTGCTAGTGGTCGCGGGGGGGCCTTCCGGTCACCCCTCCACTTT.

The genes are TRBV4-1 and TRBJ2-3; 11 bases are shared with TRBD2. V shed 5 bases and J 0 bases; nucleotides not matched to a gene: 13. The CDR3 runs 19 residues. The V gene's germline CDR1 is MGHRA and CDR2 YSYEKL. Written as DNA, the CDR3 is TGCGCCAGCAGCTTACCGCCCCAGACTAGCGGGGCTAGCACAGATACGCAGTATTTT. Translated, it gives CASSLPPQTSGASTDTQYF.

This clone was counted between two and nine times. In nucleotides, the CDR3 is TGTGCCAGTGGACTAGCGGGGAACGAGCAGTACTTC. Protein sequence: CASGLAGNEQYF. The chain carries TRBV18 and TRBJ2-7; 12 nucleotides agree with TRBD2. Germline V CDR1 and CDR2: KGHSH, LQKENI. The CDR3 extends over 12 amino acids. Unmatched junction bases numbered 2, after V lost 9 bases and J lost 5 bases.

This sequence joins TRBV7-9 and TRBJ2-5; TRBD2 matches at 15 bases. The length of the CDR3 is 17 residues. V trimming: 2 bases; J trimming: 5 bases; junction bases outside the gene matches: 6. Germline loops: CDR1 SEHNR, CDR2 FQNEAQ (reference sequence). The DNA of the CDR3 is TGTGCCAGCAGCTTAAGGACTAGCGGGGGGGGCCACGAGACCCAGTACTTC. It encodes CASSLRTSGGGHETQYF.

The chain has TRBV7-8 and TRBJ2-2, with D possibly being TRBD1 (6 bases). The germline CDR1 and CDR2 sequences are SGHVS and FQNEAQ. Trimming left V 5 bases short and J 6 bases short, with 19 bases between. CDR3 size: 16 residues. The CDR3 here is CASSPELGAFAGELFF. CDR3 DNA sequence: TGTGCCAGCAGCCCAGAACTGGGGGCGTTCGCCGGGGAGCTGTTTTTT. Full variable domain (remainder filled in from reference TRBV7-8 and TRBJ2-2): GAGVSQSPRYKVAKRGQDVALRCDPISGHVSLFWYQQALGQGPEFLTYFQNEAQLDKSGLPSDRFFAERPEGSVSTLKIQRTQQEDSAVYLCASSPELGAFAGELFFGEGSRLTVL.

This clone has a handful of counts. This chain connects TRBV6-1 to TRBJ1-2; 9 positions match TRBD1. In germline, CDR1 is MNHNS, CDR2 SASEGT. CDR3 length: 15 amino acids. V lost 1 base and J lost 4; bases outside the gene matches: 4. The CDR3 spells CASSEDRGPSYGYTF. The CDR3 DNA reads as TGTGCCAGCAGTGAAGACAGGGGGCCGTCCTATGGCTACACCTTC.

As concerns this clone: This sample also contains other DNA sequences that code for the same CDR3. CDR3 residues: CASSDSSGGANEQFF. The CDR3 nucleotides are TGTGCCAGCAGTGATTCTAGCGGGGGGGCCAATGAGCAGTTCTTC. The chain couples TRBV6-4 to TRBJ2-1; 12 positions agree with TRBD2. The CDR3 is made up of 15 amino acids. Unmatched junction bases numbered 3, after V lost 3 bases and J lost 6 bases. Germline V gene sequence: CDR1 MRHNA, CDR2 SNTAGT.

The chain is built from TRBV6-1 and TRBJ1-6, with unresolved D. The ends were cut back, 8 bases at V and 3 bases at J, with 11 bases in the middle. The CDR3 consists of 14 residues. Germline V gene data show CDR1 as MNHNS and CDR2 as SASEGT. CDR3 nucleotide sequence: TGTGCCAGCTTTAGCGGAGTCTATAATTCACCCCTCCACTTT. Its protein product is CASFSGVYNSPLHF.